The 4 T cell receptor beta chains reported below all come from one sample, sequenced in a study of resident and recirculating memory T cells in vitiligo. TCRdb keeps only in-frame clones here, not all; method: immunoSEQ multiplex PCR. The sample lists 70,000 to 85,000 clones; approximately 91% were seen once. The specimen sequenced was blood. These receptors all stem from a male donor with vitiligo.

The CDR3 DNA follows: TGTGCCAGCAGTGAAGGACAGATTCTGATGAACACTGAAGCTTTCTTT. Translation: CASSEGQILMNTEAFF. The chain carries TRBV2 and TRBJ1-1; maybe TRBD1 (5 bases). Germline V CDR1 and CDR2: SNHLY, FYNNEI. V was shortened by 1 base and J by 0 bases, with 12 bases between the two germline ends. This CDR3 is 16 amino acids long.

V is TRBV18 and J is TRBJ2-7; maybe TRBD2 (5 bases). Trimming stripped 0 bases from V and 1 base from J, with 10 bases between. The germline CDR1 and CDR2 sequences are KGHSH and LQKENI. The CDR3 length is 15 residues. The CDR3 is CASSPPIRGSYEQYF. The CDR3 nucleotides are TGTGCCAGCTCACCACCGATCCGAGGGTCCTACGAGCAGTACTTC. Together with reference TRBV18 and TRBJ2-7, the CDR3 gives the full variable domain: NAGVMQNPRHLVRRRGQEARLRCSPMKGHSHVYWYRQLPEEGLKFMVYLQKENIIDESGMPKERFSAEFPKEGPSILRIQQVVRGDSAAYFCASSPPIRGSYEQYFGPGTRLTVT.

This sequence joins TRBV4-1 and TRBJ2-1, with TRBD2 matching over 11 bases. This CDR3 contains 16 residues. The ends lost 1 base at V and 5 bases at J; junction bases unmatched: 4. CDR1 is MGHRA, CDR2 YSYEKL, per germline. CDR3 in amino acids: CASSQGSGGAHNEQFF. CDR3 in DNA: TGCGCCAGCAGCCAAGGTAGCGGGGGGGCTCACAATGAGCAGTTCTTC.

V and J are TRBV7-2 and TRBJ2-7; 16 positions match TRBD2. Looked up from germline, CDR1 is SGHTA and CDR2 is FQGNSA. CDR3 length: 18 residues. Unmatched junction bases numbered 9, after V lost 5 bases and J lost 2 bases. The chain's CDR3 is CASSGTHGTSGGAYEQYF. DNA for the CDR3: TGTGCCAGCAGCGGAACCCACGGGACTAGCGGGGGGGCCTACGAGCAGTACTTC.